Shown below are 18 T cell receptor delta chains from a single sample sequenced in a study of gamma-delta chains in newborns, infants, children. TCRdb made new clone calls on the reads using CATT. The data contain about 2,000 delta-chain clones, approximately 1.5% of them singletons. What was sequenced was blood. The receptors shown here come from a child who was a newborn, infant or young child, either healthy, febrile or measles-vaccinated (not recorded which).

Relative to its sample, this clone is medium-sized. The rearrangement links TRDV1 to TRDJ1; D remains unclear. Germline loops: CDR1 TSWWSYY, CDR2 QGS. The CDR3 runs 17 residues. V lost 0 bases and J lost 1, with 15 bases in between. The DNA for the CDR3 is TGTGCTCTTGGGGAACTCCTAGGGTCCGCGGGCACCGATAAACTCATCTTT. Translation: CALGELLGSAGTDKLIF.

The sample holds a few counts of this clone. Since a far larger clone is one base different, this is likely a read error. This sample also contains other DNA sequences that code for the same CDR3. V and J are TRDV1 and TRDJ2; 10 positions match TRDD3. The CDR3 runs 24 residues. Losses at the gene ends were 4 bases for V and 0 bases for J; bases not matched to a gene: 26. The germline V gene has CDR1 TSWWSYY and CDR2 QGS. In DNA, the CDR3 is TGTGCTCTTGGGGGGATTCCAGGTCCGGGGGATACGCGCTGTGGTAGTGCTTTGACAGCACAACTCTTCTTT. Its translation: CALGGIPGPGDTRCGSALTAQLFF.

With respect to this clone: This sequence is one base from a far larger clone and is likely a read error. Within the sample, other DNA sequences also encode this same CDR3. The chain combines TRDV1 with TRDJ2, with 10 bases that match TRDD3. The CDR3 sequence is 20 residues long. CDR1 TSWWSYY and CDR2 QGS come from the germline V gene. The DNA for the CDR3 is TGTGCTCTTGGGGAACACAGGACGGCGTACTGGGGGATTGCGCCAGCACAACTATTCTTT. Translating it yields CALGEHRTAYWGIAPAQLFF.

By its share, this clone is large. Other DNA sequences of this sample code for an identical CDR3. CDR3 in amino acids: CALGGVRGGPPWSLYTDKLIF. CDR3 DNA: TGTGCTCTTGGGGGAGTACGCGGGGGACCCCCTTGGTCCTTGTACACCGATAAACTCATCTTT. V and J are TRDV1 and TRDJ1; TRDD3 might be the D (6 bases). CDR3 length: 21 residues. Trimming took 4 bases from V and 0 from J, leaving 30 bases between them. Germline V lookup: CDR1 TSWWSYY, CDR2 QGS.

In this sample, this clone turned up a few times. The likely explanation is a read error, given a far larger clone one base away. The same CDR3 also results from other DNA sequences found in this sample. The J gene is TRDJ1, the V gene TRDV1; tentatively, D is TRDD3 (6 bases). CDR3 length equals 16 residues. Germline CDR1 and CDR2: TSWWSYY and QGS. In DNA, the CDR3 is TGTGCTCTTGGGGAACCTGGGGATCTGTACACCGACAAACTCATCTTT. Translating gives CALGEPGDLYTDKLIF.

With regard to this clone: The protein in TCRdb stems from a much larger clone and differs at residue 4 from this DNA's translation, likely a read error; here the protein is translated from the DNA. The chain employs TRDV2 and TRDJ1; D gene uncertain. Germline assignment: CDR1 GEAIGNYY and CDR2 EKD. The CDR3 is made up of 12 amino acids. The CDR3 sequence: CACGTVTVKLIF. As DNA, the CDR3 is TGTGCCTGTGGCACCGTTACCGTAAAACTCATCTTT.

With respect to this clone: TCRdb's protein for this DNA is that of a much larger clone and differs from the translation at residue 10, likely a read error; the protein shown is the DNA translation. The V call is TRDV1, the J call TRDJ1; 10 bases line up with TRDD3. The CDR3 consists of 22 residues. Germline loops: CDR1 TSWWSYY, CDR2 QGS. The V segment lost 2 bases and the J segment 0 bases; nucleotides outside the gene matches: 21. The CDR3 reads CALGEVQSYLVGDTGYTDKLIF. As DNA, the CDR3 is TGTGCTCTTGGGGAAGTCCAATCCTACCTAGTGGGGGATACAGGGTACACCGATAAACTCATCTTT.

This clone was detected a few times. This DNA's translation differs at residue 4 from TCRdb's protein, which comes from a much larger clone; a read error is likely, and the protein shown is translated from the DNA. This chain links TRDV2 with TRDJ1, with 7 bases aligning to TRDD3. This CDR3 is 18 amino acids long. The V gene's germline CDR1 is GEAIGNYY and CDR2 EKD. CDR3 in DNA: TGTGCCTGTGGCACCGAGAATCGGGATACATCGTACACCGATAAACTCATCTTT. Protein sequence: CACGTENRDTSYTDKLIF.

In its sample, this clone was seen a few times. A far larger clone is just one base off, so this is likely a read error. J is TRDJ1 and V is TRDV1; TRDD2 might be the D (6 bases). CDR1 is TSWWSYY, CDR2 QGS, per germline. This CDR3 has 23 amino acids. V shed 3 bases and J shed 0 bases, with 35 bases lying between them. The CDR3, as DNA: TGTGCTCTTGGGGAGCCACCTTCCCCCCTTTTAATCCGGGGGGTACGCTACACCGATAAACTCATCTTT. It yields the protein CALGEPPSPLLIRGVRYTDKLIF.

Turning to this clone: Possible read error: a much larger clone is one base away. The V gene is TRDV1, the J gene TRDJ2; TRDD3 aligns across 10 bases. The CDR3 loop spans 24 amino acids. CDR1 and CDR2 (germline): TSWWSYY, QGS. DNA of the CDR3: TGTGCTCTTGGTGGGATTCCAGGTCCGGGGGATACGCGCTGTGGTAGTGCTTTGACAGCACAACCCTTCTTT. Protein sequence: CALGGIPGPGDTRCGSALTAQPFF.

This clone is deemed medium-sized. In the same sample, other DNA sequences code for this CDR3. This rearrangement joins TRDV3 to TRDJ1; the match to TRDD3 covers 12 bases. V was pared by 0 bases and J by 5 bases, with 16 bases of the junction left unmatched. CDR1 and CDR2 (germline): TVYSNPD, GDNSRS (reference sequence). This CDR3 has 18 residues. DNA of the CDR3: TGTGCCTTTAGAGGTTTCGTTCCTACCTGGGGGATACGTGATAAACTCATCTTT. This codes for CAFRGFVPTWGIRDKLIF.

By sample share, this clone is medium-sized. Other DNA sequences from this sample encode an identical CDR3 as well. The rearrangement joins TRDV1 to TRDJ1, with 8 bases matching TRDD3. Per germline, CDR1 TSWWSYY and CDR2 QGS. The CDR3 sequence is 22 residues long. After removal of 3 bases from V and 0 bases from J, the junction contained 24 bases not matched to a gene. CDR3 in amino acids: CALGDSLPQVPLGEPDTDKLIF. Written as DNA, the CDR3 is TGTGCTCTTGGGGACTCCCTTCCACAAGTCCCTCTGGGGGAACCGGACACCGATAAACTCATCTTT.

With regard to this clone: A much larger clone lies a single base off, so this may be a read error. The same CDR3 arises from other DNA sequences in this sample as well. The chain employs TRDV1 and TRDJ1; D not certain. CDR1 is TSWWSYY and CDR2 is QGS in the germline V gene. The V end was cut by 1 base, the J end by 0 bases, with 27 bases between. CDR3 length: 21 residues. The CDR3 reads CALGEPVATRRGLTYTDKLIF. CDR3 coding DNA: TGTGCTCTTGGGGAACCCGTCGCCACTCGGCGGGGCCTAACGTACACCGATAAACTCATCTTT.

With respect to this clone: A far more abundant clone sits one base away, making this likely a read error. Other nucleotide sequences from this sample produce the same CDR3. This sequence joins TRDV1 and TRDJ1; 11 nucleotides line up with TRDD3. This CDR3 is built from 21 residues. Germline V lookup: CDR1 TSWWSYY, CDR2 QGS. CDR3: CALGEPPAPMGDTPYTDKLIF. CDR3 DNA sequence: TGCGCTCTTGGGGAACCTCCCGCTCCGATGGGGGATACGCCTTACACCGATAAACTCATCTTT.

The genes are TRDV1 and TRDJ1; 8 bases agree with TRDD3. The CDR3 runs 22 residues. Unmatched junction bases numbered 25, after V lost 4 bases and J lost 0 bases. Germline values: CDR1 TSWWSYY, CDR2 QGS. CDR3 sequence: CALGVPAPDPHWGPSYTDKLIF. The CDR3 DNA follows: TGTGCTCTTGGGGTACCCGCTCCTGATCCTCACTGGGGGCCTTCGTACACCGATAAACTCATCTTT.

This clone was seen a few times. The TCRdb record carries a much larger clone's protein, which differs from this DNA's translation at residue 9; a read error is the likely cause, and the protein listed here is the DNA translation. The chain has TRDV1 and TRDJ1, with a tentative D call TRDD3 (5 bases). Trimming cost V 3 bases and J 4 bases, with 21 bases left between them. Germline V gives CDR1 TSWWSYY, CDR2 QGS. This CDR3 is built from 17 residues. CDR3 DNA: TGTGCTCTTGGGGACCCGGGGTGGTCGGTGGGGCACGATAAACTCATCTTT. This sequence encodes CALGDPGWSVGHDKLIF.

This clone was recorded a few times. Here the J gene is TRDJ1 and the V gene is not called. This CDR3 has 10 residues. CDR3 protein: CATVTVNLIF. CDR3 nucleotide sequence: TGTGCCACCGTTACCGTAAACCTCATCTTT.

This clone was picked up a small number of times. Given a far larger clone just one base away, this is likely a sequencing read error. Other DNA sequences from this sample encode an identical CDR3 as well. The chain employs TRDV1 and TRDJ1; 12 bases fit TRDD3. The germline V gene has CDR1 TSWWSYY and CDR2 QGS. V dropped 3 bases and J dropped 5; count of bases not matched to a gene: 16. The CDR3 runs to 19 residues. The DNA of the CDR3 is TGTGCTCTTGGGGAGGGGAGCTACGAACTGGGGGATACAGGGGATAAACTCATCTTT. It translates to CALGEGSYELGDTGDKLIF.